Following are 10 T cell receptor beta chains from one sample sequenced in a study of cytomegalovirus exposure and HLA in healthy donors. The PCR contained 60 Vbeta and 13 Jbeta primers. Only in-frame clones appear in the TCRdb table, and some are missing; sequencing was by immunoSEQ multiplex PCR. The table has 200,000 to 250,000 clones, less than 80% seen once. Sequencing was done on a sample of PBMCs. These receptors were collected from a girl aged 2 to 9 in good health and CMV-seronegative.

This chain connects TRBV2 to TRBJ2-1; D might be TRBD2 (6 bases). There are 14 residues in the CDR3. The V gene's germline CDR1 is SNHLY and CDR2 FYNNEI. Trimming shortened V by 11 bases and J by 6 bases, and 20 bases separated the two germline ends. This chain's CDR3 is CAQGTPSGVNEQFF. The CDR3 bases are TGTGCCCAAGGTACGCCCTCGGGGGTCAATGAGCAGTTCTTC.

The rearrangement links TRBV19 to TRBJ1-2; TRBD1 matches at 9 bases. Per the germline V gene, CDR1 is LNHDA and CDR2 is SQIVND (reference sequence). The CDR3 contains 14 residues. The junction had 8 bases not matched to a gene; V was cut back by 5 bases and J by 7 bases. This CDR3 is CASSLPGQGSGYTF. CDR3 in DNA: TGTGCCAGTAGTCTCCCGGGACAGGGTAGTGGCTACACCTTC.

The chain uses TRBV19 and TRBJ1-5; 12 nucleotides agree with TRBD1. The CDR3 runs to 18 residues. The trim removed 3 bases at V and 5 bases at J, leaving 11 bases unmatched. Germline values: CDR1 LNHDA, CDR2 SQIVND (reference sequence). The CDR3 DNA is TGTGCCAGTAGTATGGGTCCCGGGACAGGGGGCTTTCATCAGCCCCAGCATTTT. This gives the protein CASSMGPGTGGFHQPQHF.

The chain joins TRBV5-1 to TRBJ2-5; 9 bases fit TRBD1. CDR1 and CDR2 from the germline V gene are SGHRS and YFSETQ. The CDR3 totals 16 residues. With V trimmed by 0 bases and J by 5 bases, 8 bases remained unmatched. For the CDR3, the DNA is TGCGCCAGCAGCTTGGGTTCCGGGACAGGGCGGGAGACCCAGTACTTC. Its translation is CASSLGSGTGRETQYF.

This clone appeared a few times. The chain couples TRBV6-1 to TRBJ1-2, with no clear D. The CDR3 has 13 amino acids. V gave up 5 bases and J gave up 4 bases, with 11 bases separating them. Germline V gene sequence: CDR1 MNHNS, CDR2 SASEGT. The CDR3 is CASSTRRLYGYTF. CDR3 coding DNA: TGTGCCAGCAGTACTAGGCGCCTCTATGGCTACACCTTC.

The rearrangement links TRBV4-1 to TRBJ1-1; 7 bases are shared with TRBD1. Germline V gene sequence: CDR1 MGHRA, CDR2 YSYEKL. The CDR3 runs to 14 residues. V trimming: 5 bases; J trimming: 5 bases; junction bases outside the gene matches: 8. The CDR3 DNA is TGCGCCAGCAGCTCGCACCTCAGGGGGACTGAAGCTTTCTTT. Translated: CASSSHLRGTEAFF.

CDR3 region: CASSDGGGSTDTQYF. CDR3 coding DNA: TGTGCCAGCAGTGACGGGGGGGGGAGCACAGATACGCAGTATTTT. V usage is TRBV25-1 and J usage is TRBJ2-3, with TRBD2 matching over 8 bases. The CDR3 runs 15 residues. CDR1 MGHDK and CDR2 SYGVNS come from the germline V gene. The trim removed 3 bases at V and 0 bases at J, leaving 2 bases unmatched.

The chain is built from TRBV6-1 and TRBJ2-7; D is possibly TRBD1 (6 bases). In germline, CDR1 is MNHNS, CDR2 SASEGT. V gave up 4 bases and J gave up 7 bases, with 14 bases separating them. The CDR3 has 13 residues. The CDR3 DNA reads TGTGCCAGCAGTGTTGGCAGGGGTAGGGAGCAGTACTTC. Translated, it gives CASSVGRGREQYF.

The CDR3 loop is CTSSQDAGDSQPSYEQYF. CDR3 coding DNA: TGCACCAGCAGCCAAGATGCCGGGGACTCGCAACCTTCCTACGAGCAGTACTTC. The V call is TRBV1, the J call TRBJ2-7; the table's TRBD2 call for D was not verified on the DNA. TRBV1 is recorded as a pseudogene. The length of the CDR3 is 18 residues.

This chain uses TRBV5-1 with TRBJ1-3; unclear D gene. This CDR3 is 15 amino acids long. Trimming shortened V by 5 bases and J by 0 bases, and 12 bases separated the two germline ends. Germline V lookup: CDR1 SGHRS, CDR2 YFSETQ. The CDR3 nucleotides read TGCGCCAGCAGACCAACTACGACCTCTGGAAACACCATATATTTT. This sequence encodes CASRPTTTSGNTIYF.